A selection of T cell receptor beta chains follows, all from one sample in a study of OX40 agonist ivuxolimab in advanced cancers. The method was immunoSEQ multiplex PCR; TCRdb's version includes in-frame clones alone and lacks a portion of them. The repertoire includes 72,000 or so clones, about 85% of them detected once, and about 1.3% sits in the top ten. Material: CD4+ or CD8+ T cells sorted from blood, obtained in a trial of the OX40 agonist ivuxolimab. The source is an adult with an advanced solid tumor such as melanoma, head and neck, liver or kidney cancer. Both conserved end residues are part of each CDR3. The D gene is left open where the match is weak. Expanded clones are given a class, and other clones once, few, many or no size at all.

J | D | size | V | length | CDR3 | DNA
TRBJ1-2 | - | - | TRBV5-1 | 15 | CASSPNQGSDYGYTF | TGCGCCAGCAGCCCGAACCAGGGCTCCGACTATGGCTACACCTTC
TRBJ2-4 | TRBD2 | - | TRBV10-3 | 17 | CAISEGGLAGAKNIQYF | TGTGCCATCAGTGAGGGGGGGCTAGCGGGAGCCAAAAACATTCAGTACTTC
TRBJ2-4 | - | - | TRBV11-2 | 13 | CASNPLVSRIQYF | TGTGCCAGCAACCCACTAGTTTCGCGCATTCAGTACTTC
TRBJ2-1 | TRBD1 | - | TRBV7-3 | 16 | CASSPAGTGGVNEQFF | TGTGCCAGCAGCCCCGCCGGGACAGGGGGAGTCAATGAGCAGTTCTTC
TRBJ2-1 | - | - | TRBV27 | 13 | CASRRASVHEQFF | TGTGCCAGCAGGCGGGCTTCGGTTCATGAGCAGTTCTTC
TRBJ2-7 | TRBD1 | - | TRBV2 | 15 | CASSVDRAPTYEQYF | TGTGCCAGCAGTGTCGACAGGGCCCCCACCTACGAGCAGTACTTC
TRBJ2-5 | - | - | TRBV7-2 | 11 | CASSLKETQYF | TGTGCCAGCAGCTTGAAAGAGACCCAGTACTTC
TRBJ2-5 | - | - | TRBV7-7 | 13 | CASSLFFQETQYF | TGTGCCAGCAGCTTGTTTTTCCAAGAGACCCAGTACTTC
TRBJ2-7 | TRBD2 | - | TRBV27 | 14 | CASSSPLAPYEQYF | TGTGCCAGCAGTTCGCCACTAGCGCCCTACGAGCAGTACTTC
TRBJ2-1 | TRBD2 | - | TRBV7-6 | 14 | CASRENPLSSGGFF | TGTGCCAGCAGAGAAAATCCCCTTTCTAGCGGGGGGTTCTTC
TRBJ2-4 | - | - | TRBV5-4 | 16 | CASSLGLREAKNIQYF | TGTGCCAGCAGCCTGGGGCTACGAGAAGCCAAAAACATTCAGTACTTC
TRBJ1-2 | - | - | TRBV27 | 16 | CASTTWTRGGDYGYTF | TGTGCCAGCACCACTTGGACGCGGGGGGGGGACTATGGCTACACCTTC
TRBJ2-5 | - | - | TRBV6-7 | 13 | CASRGGYQETQYF | TGTGCCAGCAGGGGCGGGTACCAAGAGACCCAGTACTTC
TRBJ2-1 | - | - | TRBV10-3 | 15 | CAISEQLHSYNEQFF | TGTGCCATCAGTGAACAACTGCACTCCTACAATGAGCAGTTCTTC
TRBJ2-7 | TRBD2 | - | TRBV28 | 14 | CASRLLAGGHEQYF | TGTGCCAGCAGACTTCTAGCGGGAGGACACGAGCAGTACTTC
TRBJ1-6 | TRBD1 | - | TRBV13 | 15 | CASSSGQGHNSPLHF | TGTGCCAGCAGCTCGGGACAGGGGCATAATTCACCCCTCCACTTT
TRBJ2-7 | - | - | TRBV10-3 | 15 | CAIRGPGPEEYEQYF | TGTGCCATCAGGGGACCAGGGCCCGAAGAGTACGAGCAGTACTTC
TRBJ2-1 | - | - | TRBV6-1 | 15 | CASSAPSGMNREQFF | TGTGCCAGCAGTGCCCCCTCCGGAATGAACAGGGAGCAGTTCTTC
TRBJ2-6 | - | - | TRBV29-1 | 16 | CSVVLVPGPGANVLTF | TGCAGCGTTGTGCTTGTCCCGGGGCCTGGGGCCAACGTCCTGACTTTC
TRBJ1-1 | - | - | TRBV21-1 | 15 | CASSGSGTANTEAFF | TGTGCCAGCAGCGGCAGCGGGACAGCGAACACTGAAGCTTTCTTT
TRBJ1-2 | - | - | TRBV5-4 | 14 | CASSLATELYGYTF | TGTGCCAGCAGCTTGGCGACAGAACTCTATGGCTACACCTTC
TRBJ2-5 | - | - | TRBV7-9 | 12 | CASSLAPETQYF | TGTGCCAGCAGCTTAGCGCCAGAGACCCAGTACTTC
TRBJ2-7 | TRBD2 | - | TRBV4-3 | 16 | CASSQDPLTSGYEQYF | TGCGCCAGCAGCCAAGACCCCTTGACTAGCGGCTACGAGCAGTACTTC
TRBJ2-5 | - | - | TRBV7-9 | 16 | CASTSNGGASGETQYF | TGTGCCAGCACCTCAAACGGTGGGGCGTCAGGAGAGACCCAGTACTTC
TRBJ2-7 | - | once | TRBV4-3 | 15 | CASSQDRDLSYEQYF | TGCGCCAGCAGCCAAGACAGGGACCTTTCCTACGAGCAGTACTTC
TRBJ2-3 | TRBD2 | - | TRBV11-3 | 17 | CASSLGWVAGGSDTQYF | TGTGCCAGCAGCTTAGGATGGGTAGCGGGAGGTTCGGATACGCAGTATTTT
TRBJ1-2 | - | - | TRBV19 | 14 | CASTGRRVNYGYTF | TGTGCCAGTACAGGGAGGAGGGTAAACTATGGCTACACCTTC
TRBJ1-1 | - | - | TRBV21-1 | 15 | CASSKADRVNTEAFF | TGTGCCAGCAGCAAGGCCGACAGGGTGAACACTGAAGCTTTCTTT
TRBJ2-3 | TRBD2 | - | TRBV29-1 | 14 | CSVGLALSTDTQYF | TGCAGCGTTGGACTAGCTCTTAGCACAGATACGCAGTATTTT
TRBJ2-1 | TRBD1 | - | TRBV11-2 | 16 | CASSLLPGQGDNEQFF | TGTGCCAGCAGCCTTCTTCCGGGACAGGGGGACAATGAGCAGTTCTTC
TRBJ1-1 | - | few | TRBV19 | 11 | CASRDSRFAFF | TGTGCCAGTAGAGACAGCCGTTTTGCTTTCTTT
TRBJ2-3 | - | - | TRBV6-5 | 13 | CASRRTDTDTQYF | TGTGCCAGCAGACGGACCGACACAGATACGCAGTATTTT
TRBJ2-3 | - | - | TRBV5-1 | 14 | CASSPGLGTDTQYF | TGCGCCAGCAGCCCGGGTCTTGGCACAGATACGCAGTATTTT
TRBJ1-1 | - | - | TRBV6-6 | 14 | CASSPRTGNTEAFF | TGTGCCAGCAGTCCCAGGACGGGGAACACTGAAGCTTTCTTT
TRBJ2-7 | - | - | TRBV5-4 | 13 | CASSLSKTYEQYF | TGTGCCAGCAGCTTATCCAAAACCTACGAGCAGTACTTC
TRBJ2-6 | TRBD2 | - | TRBV6-6 | 16 | CASTGGRVSGANVLTF | TGTGCCAGCACGGGGGGGAGGGTTTCTGGGGCCAACGTCCTGACTTTC
TRBJ2-5 | - | - | TRBV7-3 | 13 | CASSQGSQETQYF | TGTGCCAGCAGCCAGGGTTCCCAAGAGACCCAGTACTTC
TRBJ1-1 | - | - | TRBV5-1 | 16 | CASSSTRVRSFPEAFF | TGCGCCAGCAGCTCGACACGGGTCAGGTCCTTCCCTGAAGCTTTCTTT
TRBJ2-7 | - | - | TRBV20-1 | 11 | CSARRESEQYF | TGCAGTGCTAGAAGGGAGTCCGAGCAGTACTTC
TRBJ1-1 | - | - | TRBV30 | 14 | CAWSVRQINTEAFF | TGTGCCTGGAGTGTACGACAGATTAACACTGAAGCTTTCTTT
TRBJ2-2 | TRBD2 | - | TRBV6-4 | 16 | CASSPRLAGNTGELFF | TGTGCCAGCAGTCCAAGACTAGCGGGGAACACCGGGGAGCTGTTTTTT
TRBJ2-7 | TRBD1 | - | TRBV15 | 14 | CATSPDRGPYEQYF | TGTGCCACCAGCCCGGACAGGGGGCCCTACGAGCAGTACTTC
TRBJ2-2 | - | - | TRBV7-2 | 15 | CASSLYNPNTGELFF | TGTGCCAGCAGCTTATACAACCCGAACACCGGGGAGCTGTTTTTT